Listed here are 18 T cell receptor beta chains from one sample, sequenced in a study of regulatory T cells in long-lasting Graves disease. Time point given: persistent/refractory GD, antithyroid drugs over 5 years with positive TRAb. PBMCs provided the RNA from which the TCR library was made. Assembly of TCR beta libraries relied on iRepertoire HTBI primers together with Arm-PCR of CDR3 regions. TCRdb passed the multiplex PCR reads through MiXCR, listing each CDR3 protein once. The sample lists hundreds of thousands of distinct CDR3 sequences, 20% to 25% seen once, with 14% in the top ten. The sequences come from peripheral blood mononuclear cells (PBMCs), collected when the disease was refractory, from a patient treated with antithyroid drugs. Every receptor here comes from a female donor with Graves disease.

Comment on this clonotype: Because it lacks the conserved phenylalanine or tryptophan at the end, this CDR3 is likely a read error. DNA for the CDR3: TGCAGTGCTAGAGAGCCGGGACTAGCGGGATTTCGACTCGGCGAGCAGTACTCC. This encodes CSAREPGLAGFRLGEQYS. J is TRBJ2-7 and V is TRBV20-1; 13 bases are shared with TRBD2. The junction had 14 bases not matched to a gene; V was cut back by 0 bases and J by 6 bases. The CDR3 extends over 18 amino acids. From germline, CDR1 is DFQATT and CDR2 SNEGSKA (reference sequence).

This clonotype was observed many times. The CDR3 loop reads CARSQNYEQYF. CDR3 in DNA: TGTGCCAGAAGCCAGAACTACGAGCAGTACTTC. The genes are TRBV6-1 and TRBJ2-7; D remains unclear. This CDR3 contains 11 residues. Germline V CDR1 and CDR2: MNHNS, SASEGT. Trimming took 9 bases from V and 3 from J, leaving 9 bases between them.

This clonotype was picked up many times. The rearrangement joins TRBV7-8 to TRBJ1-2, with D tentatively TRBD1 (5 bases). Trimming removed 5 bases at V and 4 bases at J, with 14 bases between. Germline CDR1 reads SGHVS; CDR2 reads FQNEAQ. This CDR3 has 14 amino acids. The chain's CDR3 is CASSQGRGSYGYTF. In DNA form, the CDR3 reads TGTGCCAGCAGCCAGGGACGGGGGAGCTATGGCTACACCTTC.

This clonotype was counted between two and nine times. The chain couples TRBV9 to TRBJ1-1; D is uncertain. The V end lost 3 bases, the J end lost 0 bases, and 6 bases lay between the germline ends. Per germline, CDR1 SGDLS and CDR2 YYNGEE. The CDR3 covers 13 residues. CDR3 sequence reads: CASSAAVNTEAFF. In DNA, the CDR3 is TGTGCCAGCAGCGCCGCAGTGAACACTGAAGCTTTCTTT.

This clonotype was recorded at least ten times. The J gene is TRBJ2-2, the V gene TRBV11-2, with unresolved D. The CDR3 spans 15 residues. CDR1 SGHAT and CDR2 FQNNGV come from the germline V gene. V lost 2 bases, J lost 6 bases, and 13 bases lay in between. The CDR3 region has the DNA TGTGCCAGCAGCTTAATGAGGAAGTCGTCCGGGGAGCTGTTTTTT. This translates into CASSLMRKSSGELFF.

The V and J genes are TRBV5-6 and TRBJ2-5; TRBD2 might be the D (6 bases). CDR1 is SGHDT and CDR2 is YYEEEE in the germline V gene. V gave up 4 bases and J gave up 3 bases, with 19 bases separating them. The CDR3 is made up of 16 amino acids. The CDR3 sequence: CASSKYGSGLEETQYF. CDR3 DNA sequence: TGTGCCAGCAGCAAGTACGGGAGCGGCTTGGAAGAGACCCAGTACTTC. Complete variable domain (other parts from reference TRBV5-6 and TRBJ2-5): DAGVTQSPTHLIKTRGQQVTLRCSPKSGHDTVSWYQQALGQGPQFIFQYYEEEERQRGNFPDRFSGHQFPNYSSELNVNALLLGDSALYLCASSKYGSGLEETQYFGPGTRLLVL.

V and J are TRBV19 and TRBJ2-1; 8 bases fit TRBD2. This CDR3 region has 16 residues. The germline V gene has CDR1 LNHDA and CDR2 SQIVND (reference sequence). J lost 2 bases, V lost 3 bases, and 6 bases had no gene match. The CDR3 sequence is CASSIAGTRTYNEQFF. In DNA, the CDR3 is TGTGCCAGTAGTATCGCCGGGACTAGGACCTACAATGAGCAGTTCTTC.

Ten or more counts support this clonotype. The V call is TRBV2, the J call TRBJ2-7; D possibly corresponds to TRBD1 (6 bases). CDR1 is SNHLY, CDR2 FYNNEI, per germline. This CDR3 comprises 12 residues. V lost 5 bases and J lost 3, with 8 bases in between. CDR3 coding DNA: TGTGCCAGCAGTAAGGGACACTACGAGCAGTACTTC. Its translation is CASSKGHYEQYF.

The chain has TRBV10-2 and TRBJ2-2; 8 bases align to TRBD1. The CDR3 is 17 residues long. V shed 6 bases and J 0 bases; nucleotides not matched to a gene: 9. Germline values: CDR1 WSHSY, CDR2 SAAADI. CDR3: CASSDTTGQANTGELFF. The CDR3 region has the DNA TGCGCCAGCAGCGACACTACGGGACAGGCGAACACCGGGGAGCTGTTTTTT.

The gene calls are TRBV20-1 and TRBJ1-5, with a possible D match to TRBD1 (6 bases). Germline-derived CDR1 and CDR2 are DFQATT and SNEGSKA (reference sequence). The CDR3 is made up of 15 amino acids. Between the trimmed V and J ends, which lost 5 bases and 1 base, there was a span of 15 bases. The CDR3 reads CSAPVRGESNQPQHF. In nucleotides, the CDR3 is TGCAGTGCTCCCGTAAGGGGGGAGAGCAATCAGCCCCAGCATTTT.

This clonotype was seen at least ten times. CDR3 bases: TGTGCCAGCAGCAACTATCGGGACCAGTACTTC. It is translated as CASSNYRDQYF. The chain joins TRBV11-1 to TRBJ2-5; tentatively, D is TRBD2 (5 bases). The CDR3 consists of 11 residues. In germline, CDR1 is SGHAT, CDR2 FQDESV (reference sequence). With 5 bases removed from V and 10 bases from J, the gap between germline ends came to 11 bases.

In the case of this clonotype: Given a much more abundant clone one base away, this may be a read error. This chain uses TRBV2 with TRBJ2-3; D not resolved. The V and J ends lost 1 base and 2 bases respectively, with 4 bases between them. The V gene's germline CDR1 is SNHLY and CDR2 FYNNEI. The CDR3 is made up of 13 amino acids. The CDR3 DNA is TGTGCCAGCAGTGAAGAGACCACAGATACGCAGTATTTT. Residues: CASSEETTDTQYF.

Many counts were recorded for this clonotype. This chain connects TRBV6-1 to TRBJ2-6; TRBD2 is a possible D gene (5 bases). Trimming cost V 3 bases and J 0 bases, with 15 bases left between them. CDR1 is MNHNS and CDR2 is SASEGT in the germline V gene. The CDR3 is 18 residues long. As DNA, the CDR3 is TGTGCCAGCAGTGAGCTACTAGTCTCGTACTCTGGGGCCAACGTCCTGACTTTC. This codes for CASSELLVSYSGANVLTF.

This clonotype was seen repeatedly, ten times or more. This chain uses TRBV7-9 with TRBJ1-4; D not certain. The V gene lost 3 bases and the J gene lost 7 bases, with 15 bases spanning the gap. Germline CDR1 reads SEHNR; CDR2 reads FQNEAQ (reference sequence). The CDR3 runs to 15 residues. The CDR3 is CASSLAGSGGEKLFF. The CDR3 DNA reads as TGTGCCAGCAGCTTGGCTGGGAGCGGTGGTGAAAAACTGTTTTTT.

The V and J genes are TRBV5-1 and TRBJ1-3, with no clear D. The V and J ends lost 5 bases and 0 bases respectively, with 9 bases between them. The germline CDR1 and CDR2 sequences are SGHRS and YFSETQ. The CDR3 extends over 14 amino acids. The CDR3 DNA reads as TGCGCCAGCAGACCTGAACCCTCTGGAAACACCATATATTTT. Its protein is CASRPEPSGNTIYF.

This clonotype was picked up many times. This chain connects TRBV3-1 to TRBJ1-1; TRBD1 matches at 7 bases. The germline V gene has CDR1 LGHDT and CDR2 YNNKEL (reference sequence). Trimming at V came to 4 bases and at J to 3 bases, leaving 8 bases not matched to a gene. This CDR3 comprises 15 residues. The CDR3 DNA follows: TGTGCCAGCAGCCTCAGGGGGGGTAGCTACACTGAAGCTTTCTTT. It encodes CASSLRGGSYTEAFF.

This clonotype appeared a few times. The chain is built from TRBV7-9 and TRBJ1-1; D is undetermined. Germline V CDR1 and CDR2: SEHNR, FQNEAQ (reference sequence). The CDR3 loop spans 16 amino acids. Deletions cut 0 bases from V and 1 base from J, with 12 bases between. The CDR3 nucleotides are TGTGCCAGCAGCTTAGCCTCTCTGGGTACGAACACTGAAGCTTTCTTT. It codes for CASSLASLGTNTEAFF.

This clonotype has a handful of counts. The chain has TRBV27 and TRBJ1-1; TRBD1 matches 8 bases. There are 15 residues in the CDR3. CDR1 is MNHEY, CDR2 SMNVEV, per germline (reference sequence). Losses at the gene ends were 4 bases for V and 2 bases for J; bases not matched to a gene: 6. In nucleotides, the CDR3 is TGTGCCAGCAGTTCTGACAGGGGAATAAACACTGAAGCTTTCTTT. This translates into CASSSDRGINTEAFF.